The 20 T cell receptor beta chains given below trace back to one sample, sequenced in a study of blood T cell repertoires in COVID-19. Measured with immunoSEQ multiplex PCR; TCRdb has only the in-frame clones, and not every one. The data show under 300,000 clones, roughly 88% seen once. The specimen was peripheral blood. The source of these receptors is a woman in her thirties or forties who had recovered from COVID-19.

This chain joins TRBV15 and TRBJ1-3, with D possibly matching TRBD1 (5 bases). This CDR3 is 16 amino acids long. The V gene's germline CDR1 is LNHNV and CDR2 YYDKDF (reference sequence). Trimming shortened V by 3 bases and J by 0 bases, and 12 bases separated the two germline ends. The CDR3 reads CATSSAGTYSGNTIYF. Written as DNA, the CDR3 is TGTGCCACCAGCAGTGCAGGGACTTACTCTGGAAACACCATATATTTT.

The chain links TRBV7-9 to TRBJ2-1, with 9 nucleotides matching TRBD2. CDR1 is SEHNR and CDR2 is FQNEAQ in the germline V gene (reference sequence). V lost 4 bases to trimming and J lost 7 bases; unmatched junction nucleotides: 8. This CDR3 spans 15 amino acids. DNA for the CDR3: TGTGCCAGCAGCTCCGGGACTAGCAGGGGAAATGAGCAGTTCTTC. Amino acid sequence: CASSSGTSRGNEQFF.

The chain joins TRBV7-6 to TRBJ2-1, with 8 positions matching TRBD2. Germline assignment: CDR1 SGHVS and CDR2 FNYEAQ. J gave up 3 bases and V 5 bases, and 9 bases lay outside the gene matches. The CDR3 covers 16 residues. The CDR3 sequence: CASSPSPSGSYNEQFF. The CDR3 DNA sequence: TGTGCCAGCAGCCCGAGTCCCAGCGGGAGCTACAATGAGCAGTTCTTC.

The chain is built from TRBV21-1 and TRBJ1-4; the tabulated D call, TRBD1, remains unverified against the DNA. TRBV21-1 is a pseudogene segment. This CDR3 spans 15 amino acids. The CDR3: CASRRTGFGVEKLFF. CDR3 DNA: TGTGCCAGCCGCCGGACAGGATTCGGAGTTGAAAAACTGTTTTTT.

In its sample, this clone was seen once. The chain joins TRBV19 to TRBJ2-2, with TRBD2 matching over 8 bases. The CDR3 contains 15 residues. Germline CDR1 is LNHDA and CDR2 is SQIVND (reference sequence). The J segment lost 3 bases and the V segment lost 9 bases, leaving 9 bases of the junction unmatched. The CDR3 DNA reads TGTGCCAGCTTAAGCGGGAGATATGACACCGGGGAGCTGTTTTTT. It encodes CASLSGRYDTGELFF.

The CDR3 region is CARRTKQGNSSPLHF. As DNA, the CDR3 is TGTGCCAGGAGGACTAAACAGGGGAATAGTTCACCCCTCCACTTT. The chain links TRBV19 to TRBJ1-6; 7 positions match TRBD1. V lost 9 bases, J lost 9 bases, and 14 bases stayed unmatched. This CDR3 contains 15 residues. The germline CDR1 and CDR2 sequences are LNHDA and SQIVND (reference sequence).

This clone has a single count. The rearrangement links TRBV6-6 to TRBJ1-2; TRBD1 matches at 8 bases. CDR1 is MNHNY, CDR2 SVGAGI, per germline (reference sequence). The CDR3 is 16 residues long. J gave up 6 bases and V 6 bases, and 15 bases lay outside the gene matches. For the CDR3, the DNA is TGTGCCAGCAGCAAATCCCGGACAGGGAGGCAGGATGGCTACACCTTC. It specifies CASSKSRTGRQDGYTF.

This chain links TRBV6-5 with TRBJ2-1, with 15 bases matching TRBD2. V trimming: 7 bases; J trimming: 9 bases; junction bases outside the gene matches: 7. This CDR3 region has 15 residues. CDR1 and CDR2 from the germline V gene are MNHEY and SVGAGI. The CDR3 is CASNTGLAGGLEQFF. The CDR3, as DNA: TGTGCCAGCAATACCGGACTAGCGGGGGGGCTTGAGCAGTTCTTC.

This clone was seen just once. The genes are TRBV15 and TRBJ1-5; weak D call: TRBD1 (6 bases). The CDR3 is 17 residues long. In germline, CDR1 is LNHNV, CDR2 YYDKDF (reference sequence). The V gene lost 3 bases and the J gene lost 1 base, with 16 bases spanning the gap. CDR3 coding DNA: TGTGCCACCAGCAGCAAACAGGGCATTTGGAGCAATCAGCCCCAGCATTTT. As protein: CATSSKQGIWSNQPQHF.

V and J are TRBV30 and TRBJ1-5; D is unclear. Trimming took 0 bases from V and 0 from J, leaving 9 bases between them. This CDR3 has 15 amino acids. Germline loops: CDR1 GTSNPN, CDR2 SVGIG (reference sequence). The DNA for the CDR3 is TGTGCCTGGAGTGTGGGCCAGAATAGCAATCAGCCCCAGCATTTT. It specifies CAWSVGQNSNQPQHF.

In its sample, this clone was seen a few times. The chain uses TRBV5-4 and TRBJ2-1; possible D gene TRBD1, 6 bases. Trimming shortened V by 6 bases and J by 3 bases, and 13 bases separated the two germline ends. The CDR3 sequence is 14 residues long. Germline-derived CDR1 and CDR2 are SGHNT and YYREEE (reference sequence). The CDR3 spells CASIQDRDYNEQFF. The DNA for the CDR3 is TGTGCCAGCATCCAGGACAGAGACTACAATGAGCAGTTCTTC.

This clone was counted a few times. The DNA for the CDR3 is TGTGCCAGCAACGGCCCAGGGCTGAATTCACCCCTCCACTTT. This sequence encodes CASNGPGLNSPLHF. The chain recombines TRBV6-6 with TRBJ1-6, with D perhaps TRBD1 (5 bases). The CDR3 is made up of 14 amino acids. The germline gives CDR1 MNHNY, CDR2 SVGAGI (reference sequence). V was trimmed by 7 bases and J by 7 bases, leaving 14 bases between them.

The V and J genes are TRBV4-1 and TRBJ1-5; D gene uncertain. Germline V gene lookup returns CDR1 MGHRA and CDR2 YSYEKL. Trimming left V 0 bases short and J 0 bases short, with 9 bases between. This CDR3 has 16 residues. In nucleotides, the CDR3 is TGCGCCAGCAGCCAAGAGAACAGTTATAGCAATCAGCCCCAGCATTTT. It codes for CASSQENSYSNQPQHF.

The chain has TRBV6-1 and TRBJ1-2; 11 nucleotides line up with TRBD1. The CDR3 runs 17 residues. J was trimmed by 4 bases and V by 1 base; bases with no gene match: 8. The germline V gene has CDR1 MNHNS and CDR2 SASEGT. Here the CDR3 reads CASSEEAGQGGTYGYTF. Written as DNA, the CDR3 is TGTGCCAGCAGTGAAGAGGCGGGACAGGGGGGGACCTATGGCTACACCTTC.

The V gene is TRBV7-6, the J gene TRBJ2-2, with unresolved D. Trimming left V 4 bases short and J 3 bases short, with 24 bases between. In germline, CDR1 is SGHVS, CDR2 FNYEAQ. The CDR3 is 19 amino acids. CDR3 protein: CASSYKVPGLWADTGELFF. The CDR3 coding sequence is TGTGCCAGCAGCTATAAGGTCCCCGGCTTGTGGGCCGACACCGGGGAGCTGTTTTTT.

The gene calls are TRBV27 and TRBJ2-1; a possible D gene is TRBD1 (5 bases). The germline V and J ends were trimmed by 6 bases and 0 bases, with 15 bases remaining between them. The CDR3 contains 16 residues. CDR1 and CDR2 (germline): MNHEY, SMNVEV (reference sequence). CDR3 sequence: CASSPPQGDSYNEQFF. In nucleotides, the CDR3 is TGTGCCAGCAGCCCCCCCCAGGGCGACTCCTACAATGAGCAGTTCTTC.

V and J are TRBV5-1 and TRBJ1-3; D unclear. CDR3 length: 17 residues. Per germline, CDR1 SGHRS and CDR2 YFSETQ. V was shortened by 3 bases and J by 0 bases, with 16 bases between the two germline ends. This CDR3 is CASSSYYPGFSGNTIYF. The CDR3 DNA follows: TGCGCCAGCAGCTCCTACTATCCGGGGTTCTCTGGAAACACCATATATTTT.

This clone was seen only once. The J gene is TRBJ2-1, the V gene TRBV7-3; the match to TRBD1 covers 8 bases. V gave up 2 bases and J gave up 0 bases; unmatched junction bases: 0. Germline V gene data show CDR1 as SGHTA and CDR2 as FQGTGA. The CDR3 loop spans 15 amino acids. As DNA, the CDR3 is TGTGCCAGCAGCTTACAGGGGGCCTCCTACAATGAGCAGTTCTTC. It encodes CASSLQGASYNEQFF.

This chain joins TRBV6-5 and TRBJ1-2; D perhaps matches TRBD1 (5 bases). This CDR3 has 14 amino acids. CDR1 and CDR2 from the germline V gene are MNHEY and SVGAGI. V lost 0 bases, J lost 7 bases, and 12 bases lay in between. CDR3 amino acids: CASSYSMAGRGYTF. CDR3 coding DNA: TGTGCCAGCAGTTACTCGATGGCAGGGCGTGGCTACACCTTC.

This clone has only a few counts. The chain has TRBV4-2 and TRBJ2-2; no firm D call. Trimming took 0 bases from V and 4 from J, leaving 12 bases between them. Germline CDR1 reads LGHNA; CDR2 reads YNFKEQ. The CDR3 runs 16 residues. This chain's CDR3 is CASSQDGRRSTGELFF. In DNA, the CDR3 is TGTGCCAGCAGCCAAGATGGTCGCAGAAGCACCGGGGAGCTGTTTTTT.